The 17 T cell receptor beta chains below come from one sample, sequenced in a study of blood T cell repertoires in COVID-19. This table comes from immunoSEQ multiplex PCR, and its TCRdb copy is limited to in-frame clones, with some not included. The sample holds hundreds of thousands of clones, about 86% seen once. Source material: PBMCs or T cells enriched from blood (not recorded which). The receptors here all came from a woman in her 40s with acute COVID-19.

The V gene is TRBV10-3, the J gene TRBJ1-1, with D possibly being TRBD1 (6 bases). The CDR3 totals 14 residues. Trimming removed 6 bases at V and 8 bases at J, with 19 bases between. Germline V gene sequence: CDR1 ENHRY, CDR2 SYGVKD. This CDR3 reads CAIRGGGVTREAFF. The CDR3 DNA sequence: TGTGCCATCAGAGGGGGAGGGGTAACACGAGAAGCTTTCTTT.

The CDR3 sequence: CASSLEPNSYEQYF. The CDR3 DNA follows: TGCGCCAGCAGCTTGGAGCCAAACTCCTACGAGCAGTACTTC. This chain links TRBV5-1 with TRBJ2-7; D uncertain. This CDR3 region has 14 residues. With 0 bases removed from V and 0 bases from J, the gap between germline ends came to 7 bases. Germline-derived CDR1 and CDR2 are SGHRS and YFSETQ.

J is TRBJ2-7 and V is TRBV24-1; no clear D. The CDR3 sequence is 13 residues long. CDR1 and CDR2 from the germline V gene are KGHDR and SFDVKD. V dropped 4 bases and J dropped 0 bases, with 6 bases sitting between them. Written as DNA, the CDR3 is TGTGCCACCAGTGAAAAGAGCTCCTACGAGCAGTACTTC. It is translated as CATSEKSSYEQYF.

V gene TRBV27 combines with J gene TRBJ1-2; the match to TRBD1 covers 8 bases. Germline V gives CDR1 MNHEY, CDR2 SMNVEV (reference sequence). This CDR3 region has 15 residues. V lost 2 bases to trimming and J lost 4 bases; unmatched junction nucleotides: 6. CDR3 bases: TGTGCCAGCAGTTTAGCTCGGACAGGGAGCTATGGCTACACCTTC. This sequence encodes CASSLARTGSYGYTF.

CDR3 nucleotide sequence: TGTGCCAGCAGCTCCCCAGCGGTCCCCTCTGGGGCCAACGTCCTGACTTTC. It codes for CASSSPAVPSGANVLTF. The chain links TRBV7-3 to TRBJ2-6, with D perhaps matching TRBD2 (5 bases). V was clipped by 4 bases and J by 0 bases, with 13 bases between them. This CDR3 is built from 17 residues. CDR1 and CDR2 from the germline V gene are SGHTA and FQGTGA. The full variable domain, completed using reference TRBV7-3 and TRBJ2-6, is GAGVSQTPSNKVTEKGKYVELRCDPISGHTALYWYRQSLGQGPEFLIYFQGTGAADDSGLPNDRFFAVRPEGSVSTLKIQRTERGDSAVYLCASSSPAVPSGANVLTFGAGSRLTVL.

The chain combines TRBV7-2 with TRBJ2-7, with unresolved D. The V gene's germline CDR1 is SGHTA and CDR2 FQGNSA. The CDR3 totals 18 residues. V lost 3 bases, J lost 0 bases, and 21 bases lay in between. CDR3 residues: CASSFMRSLFGNSYEQYF. The CDR3 region has the DNA TGTGCCAGCAGCTTTATGAGGTCCCTTTTCGGTAACTCCTACGAGCAGTACTTC.

Only one count was recorded for this clone. This chain links TRBV7-9 with TRBJ1-3; no clear D gene. The CDR3 consists of 14 residues. V lost 8 bases and J 0 bases, leaving 11 bases between the germline ends. Germline-derived CDR1 and CDR2 are SEHNR and FQNEAQ (reference sequence). CDR3 nucleotide sequence: TGTGCCAGCTTAGAGAACCACTCTGGAAACACCATATATTTT. Residues: CASLENHSGNTIYF.

This sequence joins TRBV5-8 and TRBJ2-7; 10 nucleotides line up with TRBD1. V was pared by 4 bases and J by 2 bases, with 3 bases of the junction left unmatched. Germline lookup yields CDR1 SGHTS and CDR2 YDEGEE. The CDR3 has 14 amino acids. CDR3 coding DNA: TGTGCCAGCAGCGGGGACAGGGGAGCCTACGAGCAGTACTTC. As protein: CASSGDRGAYEQYF.

The gene calls are TRBV10-2 and TRBJ2-6; 11 bases are a match to TRBD1. From germline, CDR1 is WSHSY and CDR2 SAAADI. The CDR3 spans 19 residues. The ends lost 4 bases at V and 2 bases at J; junction bases unmatched: 10. CDR3 sequence reads: CASSAVPGQGVAGANVLTF. The CDR3 bases are TGCGCCAGCAGTGCCGTTCCGGGACAGGGGGTAGCTGGGGCCAACGTCCTGACTTTC.

This clone was recorded a few times. The chain employs TRBV27 and TRBJ2-7; no firm D call. The CDR3 loop spans 16 amino acids. The germline V gene has CDR1 MNHEY and CDR2 SMNVEV (reference sequence). The V and J ends lost 5 bases and 0 bases respectively, with 17 bases between them. CDR3: CASSPLPPPSSYEQYF. The DNA of the CDR3 is TGTGCCAGCAGTCCACTACCACCACCTAGCTCCTACGAGCAGTACTTC.

The genes are TRBV24-1 and TRBJ2-1, with 7 bases matching TRBD2. The CDR3 sequence is 14 residues long. The V gene's germline CDR1 is KGHDR and CDR2 SFDVKD. Unmatched junction bases numbered 4, after V lost 3 bases and J lost 6 bases. The CDR3 protein is CATSDPGTTNEQFF. The CDR3 DNA follows: TGTGCCACCAGTGATCCCGGGACTACCAATGAGCAGTTCTTC.

V and J are TRBV6-5 and TRBJ2-1; 9 nucleotides align to TRBD1. Trimming cost V 0 bases and J 3 bases; bases outside gene matches: 3. Germline V gene sequence: CDR1 MNHEY, CDR2 SVGAGI. The CDR3 has 16 amino acids. The CDR3 DNA follows: TGTGCCAGCAGTTACTCCGGGACAGGGATCTACAATGAGCAGTTCTTC. Protein sequence: CASSYSGTGIYNEQFF.

The V and J genes are TRBV4-1 and TRBJ1-2; TRBD1 agrees at 7 bases. The CDR3 totals 14 residues. Germline V gene sequence: CDR1 MGHRA, CDR2 YSYEKL. Germline trimming cut 4 bases from V and 5 bases from J; bases unmatched to any gene: 7. The CDR3: CASSRPQGDYGYTF. The CDR3 nucleotides read TGCGCCAGCAGCCGACCCCAGGGGGATTATGGCTACACCTTC.

This rearrangement joins TRBV16 to TRBJ1-5; TRBD1 is a possible D gene (5 bases). V shed 3 bases and J shed 7 bases, with 16 bases lying between them. The CDR3 is 15 amino acids. Germline V gives CDR1 KGHSY, CDR2 FQNENV. CDR3 region: CASSHNRGLGQPQHF. The CDR3 region has the DNA TGTGCCAGCAGCCATAATAGGGGCCTAGGGCAGCCCCAGCATTTT.

The chain is built from TRBV28 and TRBJ1-1; 10 bases fit TRBD1. Per germline, CDR1 MDHEN and CDR2 SYDVKM. The CDR3 is made up of 16 amino acids. Trimming removed 10 bases from V and 4 bases from J; junction bases left unmatched: 15. CDR3: CAISGAGTGAGTEAFF. CDR3 sequence (DNA): TGTGCCATCTCGGGAGCCGGGACAGGGGCGGGCACTGAAGCTTTCTTT.

This chain uses TRBV6-1 with TRBJ2-1; TRBD2 matches 13 bases. V gave up 4 bases and J gave up 2 bases; unmatched junction bases: 5. Looked up from germline, CDR1 is MNHNS and CDR2 is SASEGT. The CDR3 sequence is 17 residues long. This CDR3 reads CASSAVGLAGPYNEQFF. DNA of the CDR3: TGTGCCAGCAGTGCCGTGGGACTAGCGGGGCCCTACAATGAGCAGTTCTTC.

This clone was counted a few times. V and J are TRBV28 and TRBJ2-5; 9 nucleotides match TRBD2. V lost 1 base and J lost 1; bases outside the gene matches: 7. This CDR3 is 17 amino acids long. Germline assignment: CDR1 MDHEN and CDR2 SYDVKM. The CDR3: CASSLFLAGASQETQYF. CDR3 nucleotide sequence: TGTGCCAGCAGTTTATTTTTAGCGGGAGCCTCCCAAGAGACCCAGTACTTC.